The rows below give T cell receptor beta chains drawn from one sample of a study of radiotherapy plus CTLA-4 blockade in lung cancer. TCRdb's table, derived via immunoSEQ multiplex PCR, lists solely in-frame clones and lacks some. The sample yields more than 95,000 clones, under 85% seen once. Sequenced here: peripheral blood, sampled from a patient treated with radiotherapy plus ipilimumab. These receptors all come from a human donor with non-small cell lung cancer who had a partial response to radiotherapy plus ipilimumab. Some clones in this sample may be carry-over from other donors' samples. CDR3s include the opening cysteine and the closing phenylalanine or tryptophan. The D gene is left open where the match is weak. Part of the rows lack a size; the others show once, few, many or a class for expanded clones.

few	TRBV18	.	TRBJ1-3	CASSPTGYGNTIYF	TGTGCCAGCTCACCTACAGGGTATGGAAACACCATATATTTT
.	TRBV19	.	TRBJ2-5	CASSINMEMTQYF	TGTGCCAGTAGTATAAATATGGAGATGACCCAGTACTTC
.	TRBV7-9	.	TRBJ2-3	CASSHPWRGGTDTQYF	TGTGCCAGCAGCCATCCTTGGCGGGGCGGCACAGATACGCAGTATTTT
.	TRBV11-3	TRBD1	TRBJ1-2	CASSLGTGSLSFGYTF	TGTGCCAGCAGCTTAGGGACAGGGTCACTCTCTTTTGGCTACACCTTC
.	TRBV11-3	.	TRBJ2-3	CASSLHTDTQYF	TGTGCCAGCAGCTTACATACAGATACGCAGTATTTT
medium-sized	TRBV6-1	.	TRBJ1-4	CASSEVRGWATNEKLFF	TGTGCCAGCAGTGAGGTTAGGGGATGGGCAACTAATGAAAAACTGTTTTTT
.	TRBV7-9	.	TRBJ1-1	CASTRTEGTEAFF	TGTGCCAGCACCAGGACAGAAGGGACTGAAGCTTTCTTT
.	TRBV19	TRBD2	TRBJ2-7	CASSMPGLGPQLHF	TGTGCCAGTAGTATGCCGGGACTAGGGCCCCAGTTGCACTTC
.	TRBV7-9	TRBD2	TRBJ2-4	CASSGRGTSGVQNIQYF	TGTGCCAGCAGCGGACGGGGGACTAGCGGCGTCCAAAACATTCAGTACTTC
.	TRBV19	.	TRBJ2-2	CASSSLAGELFF	TGTGCCAGTAGTTCACTAGCTGGGGAGCTGTTTTTT
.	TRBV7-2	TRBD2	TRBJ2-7	CASSLGLAFYEQYF	TGTGCCAGCAGCCTGGGACTAGCGTTCTACGAGCAGTACTTC
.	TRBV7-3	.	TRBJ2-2	CASSPGVAGELFF	TGTGCCAGCAGCCCCGGGGTGGCCGGGGAGCTGTTTTTT
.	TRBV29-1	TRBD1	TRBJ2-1	CSGGTGYNEQFF	TGCAGCGGAGGGACAGGATACAATGAGCAGTTCTTC
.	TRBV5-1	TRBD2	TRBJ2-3	CASSLFAGGTDTQYF	TGCGCCAGCAGCTTGTTTGCGGGGGGCACAGATACGCAGTATTTT
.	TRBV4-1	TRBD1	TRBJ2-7	CASSQDRTGGYEQYF	TGCGCCAGCAGCCAAGATAGGACAGGGGGTTACGAGCAGTACTTC
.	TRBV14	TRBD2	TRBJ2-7	CASSRASGRSYEQYF	TGTGCCAGCAGCCGGGCTAGCGGGAGATCCTACGAGCAGTACTTC
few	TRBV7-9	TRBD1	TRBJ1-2	CASSPDRGSYGYTF	TGTGCCAGCAGCCCGGACAGGGGATCCTATGGCTACACCTTC
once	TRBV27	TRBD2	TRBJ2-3	CASSIGLAGTDTQYF	TGTGCCAGCAGTATCGGACTAGCGGGCACAGATACGCAGTATTTT
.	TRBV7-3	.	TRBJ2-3	CASSQNRGLTDTQYF	TGTGCCAGCAGCCAGAACAGGGGACTCACAGATACGCAGTATTTT
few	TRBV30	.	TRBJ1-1	CAWSAGQYTEAFF	TGTGCCTGGAGCGCCGGACAGTACACTGAAGCTTTCTTT
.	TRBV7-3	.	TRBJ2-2	CASSLTGGTGELFF	TGTGCCAGCAGCTTAACGGGGGGCACCGGGGAGCTGTTTTTT
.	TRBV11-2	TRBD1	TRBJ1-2	CASSPWTGGNYGYTF	TGTGCCAGCAGCCCGTGGACAGGGGGAAACTATGGCTACACCTTC
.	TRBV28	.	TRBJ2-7	CASGGDKLWSLDYEQYF	TGTGCCAGCGGGGGGGACAAACTTTGGAGCTTGGACTACGAGCAGTACTTC
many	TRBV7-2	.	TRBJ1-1	CASSLNIQGEAFF	TGTGCCAGCAGCTTAAATATACAGGGAGAAGCTTTCTTT
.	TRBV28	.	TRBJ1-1	CASRLDMGTEAFF	TGTGCCAGCAGATTGGACATGGGCACTGAAGCTTTCTTT
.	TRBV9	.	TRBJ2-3	CASSSLLGTGGSNTQYF	TGTGCCAGCAGCTCCTTACTCGGGACTGGGGGGAGTAATACGCAGTATTTT
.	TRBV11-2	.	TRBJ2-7	CASSDSSRFYEQYF	TGTGCCAGCAGCGACAGCAGTCGATTCTACGAGCAGTACTTC
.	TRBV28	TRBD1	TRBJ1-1	CASSSLRPGTGPTEAFF	TGTGCCAGCAGTTCTCTCCGACCCGGGACAGGGCCCACTGAAGCTTTCTTT
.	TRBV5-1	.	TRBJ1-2	CASSLGGPQGYTF	TGCGCCAGCAGCTTGGGAGGTCCCCAGGGCTACACCTTC
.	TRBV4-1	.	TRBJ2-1	CASVPHPGSGDEQFF	TGCGCCAGCGTACCCCATCCGGGGTCCGGGGATGAGCAGTTCTTC
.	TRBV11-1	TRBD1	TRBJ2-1	CASSFHRGANNEQFF	TGTGCCAGCAGCTTCCACAGGGGGGCGAACAATGAGCAGTTCTTC
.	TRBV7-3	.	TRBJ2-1	CASSPGSGSGSYNEQFF	TGTGCCAGCAGCCCAGGCTCCGGGAGTGGTTCCTACAATGAGCAGTTCTTC
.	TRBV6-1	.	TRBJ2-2	CASTGQNTGELFF	TGTGCCAGCACAGGACAGAACACCGGGGAGCTGTTTTTT
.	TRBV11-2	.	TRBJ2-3	CASSLGSWGESHTDTQYF	TGTGCCAGCAGCTTGGGGTCTTGGGGGGAGTCCCACACAGATACGCAGTATTTT
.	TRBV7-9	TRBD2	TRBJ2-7	CASSPPGLAGFEQYF	TGTGCCAGCAGCCCCCCGGGGCTAGCGGGGTTCGAGCAGTACTTC
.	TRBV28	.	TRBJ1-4	CASSLGGTPEKLFF	TGTGCCAGCAGCCTAGGCGGAACGCCCGAAAAACTGTTTTTT
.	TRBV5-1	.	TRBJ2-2	CASSLTSMAEELFF	TGCGCCAGCAGCTTAACTAGCATGGCCGAGGAGCTGTTTTTT
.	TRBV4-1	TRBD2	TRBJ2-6	CASSPGLAGSGANVLTF	TGCGCCAGCAGCCCGGGACTAGCGGGCTCTGGGGCCAACGTCCTGACTTTC
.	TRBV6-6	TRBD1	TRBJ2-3	CASSDDRGYPDTQYF	TGTGCCAGCAGTGACGACAGGGGCTACCCAGATACGCAGTATTTT
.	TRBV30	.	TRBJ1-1	CAYHRDLNTEAFF	TGTGCCTATCACAGAGATTTGAACACTGAAGCTTTCTTT
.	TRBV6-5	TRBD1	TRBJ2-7	CASSYSLDRGEQYF	TGTGCCAGCAGTTACTCGCTGGACAGGGGCGAGCAGTACTTC
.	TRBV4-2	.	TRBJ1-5	CASSQGRRTNQPQHF	TGTGCCAGCAGCCAAGGCCGGAGAACCAATCAGCCCCAGCATTTT
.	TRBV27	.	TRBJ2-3	CASSLRYTGVADTQYF	TGTGCCAGCAGTTTAAGGTATACGGGGGTCGCCGATACGCAGTATTTT
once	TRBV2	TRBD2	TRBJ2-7	CASSTSQGGFREQYF	TGTGCCAGCAGTACCTCGCAGGGAGGGTTCCGCGAGCAGTACTTC
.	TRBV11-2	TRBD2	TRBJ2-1	CASSSGLAPRGQFF	TGTGCCAGCAGTTCGGGACTAGCGCCTCGAGGGCAGTTCTTC
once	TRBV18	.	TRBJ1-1	CASSPQVGQNTEAFF	TGTGCCAGCTCACCACAGGTGGGACAGAACACTGAAGCTTTCTTT
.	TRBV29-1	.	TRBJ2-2	CSVAPGGPNGELFF	TGCAGCGTTGCCCCCGGGGGGCCTAACGGGGAGCTGTTTTTT
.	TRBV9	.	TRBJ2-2	CASSVQWSGGAGELFF	TGTGCCAGCAGCGTACAATGGTCAGGCGGGGCCGGGGAGCTGTTTTTT
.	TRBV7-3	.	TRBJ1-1	CASSSQGSLNTEAFF	TGTGCCAGCAGTAGTCAAGGGAGCCTGAACACTGAAGCTTTCTTT
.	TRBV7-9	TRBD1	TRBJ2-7	CASSWTGPTYEQYF	TGTGCCAGCAGCTGGACAGGGCCAACCTACGAGCAGTACTTC
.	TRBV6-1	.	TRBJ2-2	CASTTSTNTGELFF	TGTGCCAGCACAACTAGCACGAACACCGGGGAGCTGTTTTTT
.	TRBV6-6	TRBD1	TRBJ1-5	CASRKGQVQQPQHF	TGTGCCAGCAGGAAGGGACAGGTTCAGCAGCCCCAGCATTTT
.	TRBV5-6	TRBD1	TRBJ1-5	CASSADRGNQPQHF	TGTGCCAGCAGCGCCGACAGGGGCAATCAGCCCCAGCATTTT
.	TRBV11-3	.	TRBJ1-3	CASSWDPGVSGNTIYF	TGTGCCAGCAGCTGGGATCCCGGGGTCTCTGGAAACACCATATATTTT
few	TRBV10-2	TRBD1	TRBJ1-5	CASSEDRASNQPQHF	TGCGCCAGCAGTGAGGACAGGGCTAGCAATCAGCCCCAGCATTTT
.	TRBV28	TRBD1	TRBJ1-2	CASSLTGRGYGYTF	TGTGCCAGCAGTCTCACCGGCAGGGGGTATGGCTACACCTTC
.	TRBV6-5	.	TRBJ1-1	CASTPRGNTEAFF	TGTGCCAGCACACCTAGGGGGAACACTGAAGCTTTCTTT